Shown below are 4 T cell receptor beta chains from a single sample sequenced in a study of immunodeficiency. Repertoires were generated with immunoSEQ multiplex PCR, while TCRdb's copy carries only in-frame clones and drops some. The table lists roughly 3,400 clones, 89% of them singletons. Sequencing was done on a sample of CD8+ T cells from blood. These receptors were collected from a human donor in good health.

The chain links TRBV24-1 to TRBJ2-1; D ambiguous. V gave up 3 bases and J gave up 7 bases, with 21 bases separating them. The CDR3 extends over 17 amino acids. Germline-derived CDR1 and CDR2 are KGHDR and SFDVKD. Here the CDR3 reads CATSDIPVGQHGNEQFF. CDR3 coding DNA: TGTGCCACCAGTGATATCCCCGTCGGGCAGCACGGGAATGAGCAGTTCTTC.

This rearrangement joins TRBV7-9 to TRBJ2-2; TRBD2 might be the D (5 bases). Looked up from germline, CDR1 is SEHNR and CDR2 is FQNEAQ (reference sequence). The CDR3 has 15 amino acids. V was trimmed by 5 bases and J by 6 bases, leaving 16 bases between them. CDR3 region: CASSQRTSSAGELFF. The CDR3 coding sequence is TGTGCCAGCAGCCAGCGGACTTCGTCCGCCGGGGAGCTGTTTTTT.

CDR3 region: CASSSSLRSEQFF. In DNA, the CDR3 is TGTGCCAGCAGCTCCAGTTTACGGAGTGAGCAGTTCTTC. This sequence joins TRBV7-9 and TRBJ2-1, with D hard to call. V was trimmed by 4 bases and J by 9 bases, leaving 13 bases between them. Germline V gene sequence: CDR1 SEHNR, CDR2 FQNEAQ (reference sequence). This CDR3 contains 13 residues.

The rearrangement links TRBV30 to TRBJ2-5; the D gene is possibly TRBD1 (6 bases). Germline lookup yields CDR1 GTSNPN and CDR2 SVGIG (reference sequence). This CDR3 is 12 amino acids long. Trimming cost V 4 bases and J 7 bases, with 13 bases left between them. The CDR3 DNA follows: TGTGCCTGGAACCCCGCAGGGGTGACCCAGTACTTC. It specifies CAWNPAGVTQYF.